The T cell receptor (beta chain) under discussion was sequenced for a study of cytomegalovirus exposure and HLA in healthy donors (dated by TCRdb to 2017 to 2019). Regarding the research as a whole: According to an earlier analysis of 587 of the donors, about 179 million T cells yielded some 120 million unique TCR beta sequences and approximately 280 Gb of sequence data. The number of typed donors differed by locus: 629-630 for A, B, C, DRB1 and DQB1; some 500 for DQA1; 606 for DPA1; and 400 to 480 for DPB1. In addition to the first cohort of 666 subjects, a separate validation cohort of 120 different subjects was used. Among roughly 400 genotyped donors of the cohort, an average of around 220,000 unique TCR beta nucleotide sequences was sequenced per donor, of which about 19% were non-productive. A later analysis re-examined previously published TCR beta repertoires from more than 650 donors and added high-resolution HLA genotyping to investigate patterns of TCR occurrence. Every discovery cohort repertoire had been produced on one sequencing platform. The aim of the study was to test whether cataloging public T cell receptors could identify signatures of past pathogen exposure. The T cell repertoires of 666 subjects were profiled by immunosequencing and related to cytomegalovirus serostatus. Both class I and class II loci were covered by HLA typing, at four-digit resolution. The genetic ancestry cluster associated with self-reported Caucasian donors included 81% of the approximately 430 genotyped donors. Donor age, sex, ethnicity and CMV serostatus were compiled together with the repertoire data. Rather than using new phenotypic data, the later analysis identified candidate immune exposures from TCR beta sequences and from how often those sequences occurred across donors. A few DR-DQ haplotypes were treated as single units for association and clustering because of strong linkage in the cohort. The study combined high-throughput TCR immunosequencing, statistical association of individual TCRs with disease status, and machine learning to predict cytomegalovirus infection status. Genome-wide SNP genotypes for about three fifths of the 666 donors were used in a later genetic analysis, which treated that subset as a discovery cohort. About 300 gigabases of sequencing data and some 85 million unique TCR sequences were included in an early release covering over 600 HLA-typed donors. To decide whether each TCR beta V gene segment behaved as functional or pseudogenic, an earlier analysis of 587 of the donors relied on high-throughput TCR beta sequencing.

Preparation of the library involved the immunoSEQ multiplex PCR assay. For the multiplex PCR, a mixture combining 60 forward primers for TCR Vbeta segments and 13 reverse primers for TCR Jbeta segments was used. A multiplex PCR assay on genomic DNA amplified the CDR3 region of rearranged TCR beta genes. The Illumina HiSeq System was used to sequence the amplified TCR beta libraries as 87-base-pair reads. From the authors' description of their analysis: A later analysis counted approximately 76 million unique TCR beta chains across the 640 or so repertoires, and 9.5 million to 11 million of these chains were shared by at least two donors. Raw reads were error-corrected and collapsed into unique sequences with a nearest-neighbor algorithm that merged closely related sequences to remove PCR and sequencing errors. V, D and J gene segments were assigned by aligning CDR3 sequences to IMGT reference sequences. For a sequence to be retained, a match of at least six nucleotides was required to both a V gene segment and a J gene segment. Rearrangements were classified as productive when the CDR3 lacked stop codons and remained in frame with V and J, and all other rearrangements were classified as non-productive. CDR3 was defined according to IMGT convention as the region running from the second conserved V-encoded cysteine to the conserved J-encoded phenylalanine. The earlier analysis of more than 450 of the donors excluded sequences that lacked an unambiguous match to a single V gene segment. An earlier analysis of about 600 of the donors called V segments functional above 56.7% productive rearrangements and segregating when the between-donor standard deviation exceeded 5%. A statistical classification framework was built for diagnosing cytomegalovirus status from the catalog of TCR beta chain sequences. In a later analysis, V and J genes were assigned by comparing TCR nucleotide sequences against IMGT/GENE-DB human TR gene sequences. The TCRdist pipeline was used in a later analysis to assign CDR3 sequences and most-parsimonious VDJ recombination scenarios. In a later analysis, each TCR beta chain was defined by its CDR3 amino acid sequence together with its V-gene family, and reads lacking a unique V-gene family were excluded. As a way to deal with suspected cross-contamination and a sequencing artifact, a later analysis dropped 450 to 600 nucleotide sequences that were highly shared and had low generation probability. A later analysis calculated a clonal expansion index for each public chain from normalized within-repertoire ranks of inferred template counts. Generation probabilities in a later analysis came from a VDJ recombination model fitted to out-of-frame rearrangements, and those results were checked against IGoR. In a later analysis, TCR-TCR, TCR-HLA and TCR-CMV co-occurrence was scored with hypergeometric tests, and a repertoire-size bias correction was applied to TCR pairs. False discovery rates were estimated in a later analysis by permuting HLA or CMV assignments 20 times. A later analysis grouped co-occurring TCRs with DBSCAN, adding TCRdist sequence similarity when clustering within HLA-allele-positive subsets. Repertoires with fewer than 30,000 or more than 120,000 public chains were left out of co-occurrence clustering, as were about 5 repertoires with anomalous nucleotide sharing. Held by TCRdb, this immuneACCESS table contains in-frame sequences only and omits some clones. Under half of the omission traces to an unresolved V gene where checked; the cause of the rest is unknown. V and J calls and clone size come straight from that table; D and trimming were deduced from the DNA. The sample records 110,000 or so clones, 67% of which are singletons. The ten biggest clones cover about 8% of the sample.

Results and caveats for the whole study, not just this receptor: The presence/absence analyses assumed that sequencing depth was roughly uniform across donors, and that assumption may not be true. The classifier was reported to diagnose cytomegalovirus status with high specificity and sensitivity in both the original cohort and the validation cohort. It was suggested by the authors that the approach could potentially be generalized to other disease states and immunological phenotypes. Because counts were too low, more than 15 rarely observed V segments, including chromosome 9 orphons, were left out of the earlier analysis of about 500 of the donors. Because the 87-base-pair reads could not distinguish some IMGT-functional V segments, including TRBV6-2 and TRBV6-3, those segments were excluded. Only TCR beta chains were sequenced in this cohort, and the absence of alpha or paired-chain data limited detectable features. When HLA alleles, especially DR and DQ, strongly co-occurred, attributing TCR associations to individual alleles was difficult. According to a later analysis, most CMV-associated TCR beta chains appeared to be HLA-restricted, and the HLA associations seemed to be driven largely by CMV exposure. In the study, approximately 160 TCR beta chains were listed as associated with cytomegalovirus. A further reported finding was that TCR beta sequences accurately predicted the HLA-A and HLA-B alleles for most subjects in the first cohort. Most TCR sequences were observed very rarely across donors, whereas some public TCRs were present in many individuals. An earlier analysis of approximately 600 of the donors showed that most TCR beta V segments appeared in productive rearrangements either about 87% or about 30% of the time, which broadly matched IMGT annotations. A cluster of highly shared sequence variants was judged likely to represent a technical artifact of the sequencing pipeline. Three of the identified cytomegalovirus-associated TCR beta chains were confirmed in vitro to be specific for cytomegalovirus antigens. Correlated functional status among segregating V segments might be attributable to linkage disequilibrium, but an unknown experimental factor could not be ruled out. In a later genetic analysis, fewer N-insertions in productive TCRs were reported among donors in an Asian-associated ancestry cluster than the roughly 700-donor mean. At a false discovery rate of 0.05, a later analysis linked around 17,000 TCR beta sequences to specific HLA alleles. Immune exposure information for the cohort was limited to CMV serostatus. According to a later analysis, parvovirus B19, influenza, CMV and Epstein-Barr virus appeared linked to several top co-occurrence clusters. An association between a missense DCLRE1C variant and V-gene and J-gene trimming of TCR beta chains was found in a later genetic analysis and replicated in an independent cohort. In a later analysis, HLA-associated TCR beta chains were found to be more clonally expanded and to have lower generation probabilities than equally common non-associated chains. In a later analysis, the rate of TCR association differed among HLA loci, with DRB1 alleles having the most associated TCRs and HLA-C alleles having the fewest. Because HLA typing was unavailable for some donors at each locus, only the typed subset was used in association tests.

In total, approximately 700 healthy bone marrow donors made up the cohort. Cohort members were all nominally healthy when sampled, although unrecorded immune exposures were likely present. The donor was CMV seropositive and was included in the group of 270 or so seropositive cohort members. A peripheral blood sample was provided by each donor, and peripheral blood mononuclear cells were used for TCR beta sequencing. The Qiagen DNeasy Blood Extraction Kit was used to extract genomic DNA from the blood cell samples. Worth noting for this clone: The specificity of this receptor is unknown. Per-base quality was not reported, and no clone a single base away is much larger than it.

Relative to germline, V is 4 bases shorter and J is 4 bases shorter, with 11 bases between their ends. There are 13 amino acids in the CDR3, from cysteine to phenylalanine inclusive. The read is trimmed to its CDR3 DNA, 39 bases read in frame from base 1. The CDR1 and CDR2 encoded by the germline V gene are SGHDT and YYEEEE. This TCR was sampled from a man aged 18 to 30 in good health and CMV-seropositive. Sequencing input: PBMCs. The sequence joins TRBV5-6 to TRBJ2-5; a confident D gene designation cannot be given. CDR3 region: CASSPGSRETQYF. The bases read TGTGCCAGCAGCCCGGGTTCTCGAGAGACCCAGTACTTC. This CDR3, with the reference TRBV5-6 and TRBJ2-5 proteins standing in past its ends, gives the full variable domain DAGVTQSPTHLIKTRGQQVTLRCSPKSGHDTVSWYQQALGQGPQFIFQYYEEEERQRGNFPDRFSGHQFPNYSSELNVNALLLGDSALYLCASSPGSRETQYFGPGTRLLVL.